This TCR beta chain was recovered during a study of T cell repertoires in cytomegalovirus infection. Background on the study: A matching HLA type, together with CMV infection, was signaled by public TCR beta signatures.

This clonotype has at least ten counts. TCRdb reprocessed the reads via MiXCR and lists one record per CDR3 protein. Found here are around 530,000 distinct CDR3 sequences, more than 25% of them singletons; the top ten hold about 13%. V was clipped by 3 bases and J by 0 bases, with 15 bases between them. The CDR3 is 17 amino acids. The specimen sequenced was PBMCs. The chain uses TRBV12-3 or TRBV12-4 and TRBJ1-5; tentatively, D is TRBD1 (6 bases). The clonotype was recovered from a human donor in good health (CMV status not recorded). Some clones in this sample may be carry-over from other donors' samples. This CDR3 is CASSFWSYRDSNQPQHF. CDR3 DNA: TGTGCCAGCAGTTTCTGGAGTTACAGGGATAGCAATCAGCCCCAGCATTTT.